Following are 17 T cell receptor beta chains from one sample sequenced in a study of cytomegalovirus exposure and HLA in healthy donors. Use of 60 Vbeta and 13 Jbeta primers characterized the PCR. Profiled with immunoSEQ multiplex PCR; TCRdb holds only in-frame clones, not every one. The data show 170,000 or so clones, 75% to 85% seen once. Source material: PBMCs. All receptors derive from a boy aged 5-17 years in good health and CMV-seronegative.

CDR3 amino acids: CASSQSSLMTNYGYTF. CDR3 DNA sequence: TGTGCCAGCAGCCAATCGTCACTCATGACTAACTATGGCTACACCTTC. This chain links TRBV4-2 with TRBJ1-2, with D unresolved. From germline, CDR1 is LGHNA and CDR2 YNFKEQ. V lost 2 bases and J 0 bases, leaving 13 bases between the germline ends. The CDR3 loop spans 16 amino acids.

The rearrangement links TRBV4-2 to TRBJ2-7; 7 bases map to TRBD2. V was pared by 2 bases and J by 1 base, with 11 bases of the junction left unmatched. There are 17 residues in the CDR3. The V gene's germline CDR1 is LGHNA and CDR2 YNFKEQ. The CDR3 spells CASSQNRGAGVSYEQYF. In nucleotides, the CDR3 is TGTGCCAGCAGCCAAAACCGGGGTGCGGGAGTATCCTACGAGCAGTACTTC.

The sample holds one count of this clone. V usage is TRBV20-1 and J usage is TRBJ1-2; D not certain. The germline gives CDR1 DFQATT, CDR2 SNEGSKA (reference sequence). V shed 0 bases and J shed 7 bases, with 3 bases lying between them. The CDR3 is 10 amino acids. The CDR3 region is CSARDLGYTF. The CDR3 DNA sequence: TGCAGTGCTAGAGATCTTGGCTACACCTTC.

The chain couples TRBV2 to TRBJ2-7, with D unresolved. This CDR3 has 11 residues. Trimming removed 3 bases at V and 6 bases at J, with 6 bases between. Looked up from germline, CDR1 is SNHLY and CDR2 is FYNNEI. The CDR3 loop reads CASSDYPEQYF. CDR3 bases: TGTGCCAGCAGTGATTATCCCGAGCAGTACTTC.

The genes are TRBV5-4 and TRBJ2-2; 10 bases map to TRBD1. The CDR3 contains 17 residues. Germline V lookup: CDR1 SGHNT, CDR2 YYREEE (reference sequence). J lost 2 bases, V lost 2 bases, and 6 bases had no gene match. The CDR3 loop is CASSLGQGVFNTGELFF. CDR3 DNA: TGTGCCAGCAGCTTAGGACAGGGGGTATTCAACACCGGGGAGCTGTTTTTT.

This clone was found a few times. The chain combines TRBV10-3 with TRBJ1-1; D uncertain. The CDR3 totals 14 residues. V lost 3 bases to trimming and J lost 1 base, with 9 bases between them. Germline V gives CDR1 ENHRY, CDR2 SYGVKD. The CDR3 DNA follows: TGTGCCATCAGTGATGGGCCACCGAACACTGAAGCTTTCTTT. Translation gives CAISDGPPNTEAFF.

This clone is a singleton in its sample. The chain couples TRBV6-1 to TRBJ1-3; 7 bases match TRBD1. Germline values: CDR1 MNHNS, CDR2 SASEGT. V trimming: 4 bases; J trimming: 0 bases; junction bases outside the gene matches: 6. CDR3 size: 16 residues. CDR3 region: CASSGPRGSSGNTIYF. CDR3 in DNA: TGTGCCAGCAGTGGTCCCAGGGGGAGCTCTGGAAACACCATATATTTT.

For this clone: One end of the junction does not line up with germline, which may come from a read error. V usage is TRBV5-4 and J usage is TRBJ2-3; 15 bases are shared with TRBD2. The CDR3 runs to 18 residues. Germline CDR1 is SGHNT and CDR2 is YYREEE (reference sequence). Written as DNA, the CDR3 is TGTGCCAGCAGTTTGGGACTAGCGGGAGGCCAAGCCCCAGATACGCAGTATTTT. The encoded protein is CASSLGLAGGQAPDTQYF.

V gene TRBV13 combines with J gene TRBJ1-1; TRBD1 matches 7 bases. V gave up 4 bases and J gave up 5 bases; unmatched junction bases: 10. The CDR3 has 15 residues. Germline loops: CDR1 PRHDT, CDR2 FYEKMQ (reference sequence). The CDR3 protein is CASSSVRDRRTEAFF. DNA for the CDR3: TGTGCCAGCAGCTCAGTCCGGGACAGAAGGACTGAAGCTTTCTTT.

This clone was seen a single time. This chain uses TRBV4-3 with TRBJ2-7, with 10 bases matching TRBD1. Germline trimming cut 1 base from V and 5 bases from J; bases unmatched to any gene: 14. Germline V gene data show CDR1 as LGHNA and CDR2 as YSLEER. The CDR3 length is 18 residues. In DNA, the CDR3 is TGCGCCAGCAGCCAAGGCCTCGTGGGGACAGGGGCTTGGAACGAGCAGTACTTC. As protein: CASSQGLVGTGAWNEQYF.

The chain links TRBV11-2 to TRBJ1-3, with D unresolved. CDR3 length equals 17 residues. Germline-derived CDR1 and CDR2 are SGHAT and FQNNGV. V gave up 0 bases and J gave up 2 bases, with 14 bases separating them. CDR3 nucleotides: TGTGCCAGCAGCTTAGATTCGGGGTTTACTACTGGAAACACCATATATTTT. It encodes CASSLDSGFTTGNTIYF.

This sequence joins TRBV25-1 and TRBJ1-1; 9 bases are shared with TRBD1. V trimming: 1 base; J trimming: 3 bases; junction bases outside the gene matches: 6. Germline V gives CDR1 MGHDK, CDR2 SYGVNS. This CDR3 contains 16 residues. The CDR3 is CASSESWGQGYTEAFF. DNA for the CDR3: TGTGCCAGCAGTGAATCGTGGGGACAGGGCTACACTGAAGCTTTCTTT.

This clone was seen a few times. The chain combines TRBV10-3 with TRBJ2-1; the match to TRBD1 covers 8 bases. CDR3 length: 15 amino acids. Trimming cost V 6 bases and J 5 bases; bases outside gene matches: 9. Germline values: CDR1 ENHRY, CDR2 SYGVKD. Here the CDR3 DNA reads TGTGCCATCAGCTCAGGACAGGGTTTACACAATGAGCAGTTCTTC. Translating gives CAISSGQGLHNEQFF.

This chain links TRBV6-1 with TRBJ2-3; a weak D match, TRBD2 (6 bases). CDR3 length equals 13 residues. V was trimmed by 6 bases and J by 4 bases, leaving 11 bases between them. Germline V gene lookup returns CDR1 MNHNS and CDR2 SASEGT. The CDR3 sequence is CASRTGGADTQYF. CDR3 DNA sequence: TGTGCCAGCAGAACTGGAGGGGCAGATACGCAGTATTTT.

The chain combines TRBV30 with TRBJ2-7; no reliable D call. CDR1 and CDR2 from the germline V gene are GTSNPN and SVGIG (reference sequence). The CDR3 length is 12 residues. CDR3 sequence: CAYTQSSYEQYF. CDR3 bases: TGTGCTTATACCCAGTCGTCCTACGAGCAGTACTTC.

The chain is built from TRBV7-2 and TRBJ1-5, with D perhaps TRBD1 (6 bases). The ends were cut back, 6 bases at V and 4 bases at J, with 13 bases in the middle. The CDR3 sequence is 14 residues long. CDR1 is SGHTA and CDR2 is FQGNSA in the germline V gene. The CDR3 spells CASSSLGANQPQHF. Here the CDR3 DNA reads TGTGCCAGCAGTTCCCTGGGGGCGAATCAGCCCCAGCATTTT.

The V gene is TRBV7-3, the J gene TRBJ2-1; 8 bases fit TRBD2. The CDR3 is 16 amino acids. Germline trimming cut 4 bases from V and 0 bases from J; bases unmatched to any gene: 5. CDR1 and CDR2 from the germline V gene are SGHTA and FQGTGA. The CDR3 spells CASSSTGGSSYNEQFF. The CDR3 DNA follows: TGTGCCAGCAGCTCGACGGGGGGGAGCTCCTACAATGAGCAGTTCTTC. Complete variable domain (other parts from reference TRBV7-3 and TRBJ2-1): GAGVSQTPSNKVTEKGKYVELRCDPISGHTALYWYRQSLGQGPEFLIYFQGTGAADDSGLPNDRFFAVRPEGSVSTLKIQRTERGDSAVYLCASSSTGGSSYNEQFFGPGTRLTVL.